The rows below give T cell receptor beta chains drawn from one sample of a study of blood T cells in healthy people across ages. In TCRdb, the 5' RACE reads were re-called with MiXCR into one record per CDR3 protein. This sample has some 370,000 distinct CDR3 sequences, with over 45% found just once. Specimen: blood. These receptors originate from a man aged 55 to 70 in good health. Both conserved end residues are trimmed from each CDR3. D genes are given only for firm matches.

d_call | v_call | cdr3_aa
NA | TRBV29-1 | SVEGGIGQPQH
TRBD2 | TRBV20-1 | SARVFMAGVRETQY
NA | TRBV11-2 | ASSSAGGAKNIQY
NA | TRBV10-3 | AISESKAGSPNYGYT
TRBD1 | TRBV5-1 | ASSPDRGSETQY
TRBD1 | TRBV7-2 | ASSPRQGIGGYT
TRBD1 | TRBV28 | ASSITTGGGETQF
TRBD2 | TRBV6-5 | ASSPPPGRETYEQY
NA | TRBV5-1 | ASSTDRAKSTDTQY
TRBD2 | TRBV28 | ASSFRLAGVYEQY
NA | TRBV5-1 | ASSLEVGESGANVLT
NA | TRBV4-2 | ASSQEDLNEQF
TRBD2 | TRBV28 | ASREGGPGEQY
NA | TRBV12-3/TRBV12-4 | ASSLGDSFYEQY
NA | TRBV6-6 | ASGSQGRETQY
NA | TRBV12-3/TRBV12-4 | ASSISAGGETQY
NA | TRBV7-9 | ASRSQGFGVTEAF
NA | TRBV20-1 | SARGQGEKGSPLH
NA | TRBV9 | ASSVQGGRETQY
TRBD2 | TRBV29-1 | SVLGLAEGGGLETQY
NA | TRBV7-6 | ANSLSVGTDTQY
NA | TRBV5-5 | ASSRGLLGSTDTQY
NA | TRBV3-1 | ASSQVGGLRSSYNSPLH
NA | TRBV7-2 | ASSLGQGRGETQY
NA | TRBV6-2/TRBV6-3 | ASSPRGSYNEQY
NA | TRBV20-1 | SARDKGGSYNSPLH
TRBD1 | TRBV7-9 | ASSFIWTGDSEQY
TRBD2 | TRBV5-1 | ASSGTSMADTQY
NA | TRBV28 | ASSFAGNNSPLH
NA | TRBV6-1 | ASNKDQVINEQF
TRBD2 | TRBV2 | ASSWTSGGAGGYEQY
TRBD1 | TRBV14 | ASSQEQGWYEQF
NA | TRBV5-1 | ASRQTPGGEQY
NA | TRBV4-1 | ASSHLAGTVGAYNEQF
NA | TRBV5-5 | VSSFTEDTETQY
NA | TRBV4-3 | ASSQEGTTDTQY
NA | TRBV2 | ASSGQLSDTQY
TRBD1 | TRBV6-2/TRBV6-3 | ASSSPDRGINEQY
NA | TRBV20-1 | SAGEMHLAKNIQY
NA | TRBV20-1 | SANRGKNSPLH
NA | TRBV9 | ASSVGGVYNEQF
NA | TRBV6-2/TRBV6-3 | ASSGLRTVYGYT